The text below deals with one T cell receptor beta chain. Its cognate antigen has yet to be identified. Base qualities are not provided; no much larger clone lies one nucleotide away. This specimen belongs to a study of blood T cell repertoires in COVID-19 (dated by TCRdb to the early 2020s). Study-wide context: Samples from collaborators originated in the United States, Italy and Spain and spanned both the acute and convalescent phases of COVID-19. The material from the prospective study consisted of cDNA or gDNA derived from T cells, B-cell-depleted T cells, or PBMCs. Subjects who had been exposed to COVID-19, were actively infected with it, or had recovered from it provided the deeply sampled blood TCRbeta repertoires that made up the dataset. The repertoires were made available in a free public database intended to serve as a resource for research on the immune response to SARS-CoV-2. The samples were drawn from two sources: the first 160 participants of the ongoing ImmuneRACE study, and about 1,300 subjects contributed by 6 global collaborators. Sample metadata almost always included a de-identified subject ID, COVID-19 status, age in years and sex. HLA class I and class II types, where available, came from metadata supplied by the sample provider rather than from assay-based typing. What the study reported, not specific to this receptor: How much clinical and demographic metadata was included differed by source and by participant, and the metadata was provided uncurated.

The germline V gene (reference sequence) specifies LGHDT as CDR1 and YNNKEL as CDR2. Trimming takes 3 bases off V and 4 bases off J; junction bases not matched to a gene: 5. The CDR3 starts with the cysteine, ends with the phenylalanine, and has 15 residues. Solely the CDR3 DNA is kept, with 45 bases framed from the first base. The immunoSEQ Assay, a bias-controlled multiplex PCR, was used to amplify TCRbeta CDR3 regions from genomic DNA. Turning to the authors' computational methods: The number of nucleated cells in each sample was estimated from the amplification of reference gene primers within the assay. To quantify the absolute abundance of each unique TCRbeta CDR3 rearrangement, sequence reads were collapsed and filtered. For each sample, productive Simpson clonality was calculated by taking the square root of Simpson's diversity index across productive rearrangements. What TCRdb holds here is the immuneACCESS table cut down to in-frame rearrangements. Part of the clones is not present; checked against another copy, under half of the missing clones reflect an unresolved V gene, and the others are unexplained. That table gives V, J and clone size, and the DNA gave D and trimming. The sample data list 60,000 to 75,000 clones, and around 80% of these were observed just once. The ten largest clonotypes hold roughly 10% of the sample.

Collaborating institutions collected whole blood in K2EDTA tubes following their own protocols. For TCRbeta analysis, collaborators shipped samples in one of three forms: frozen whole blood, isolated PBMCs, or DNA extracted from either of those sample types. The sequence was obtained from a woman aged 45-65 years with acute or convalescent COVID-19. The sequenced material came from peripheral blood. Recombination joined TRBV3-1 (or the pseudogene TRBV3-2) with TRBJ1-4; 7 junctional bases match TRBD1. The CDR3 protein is CASSHRGTNNEKLFF. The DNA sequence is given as TGTGCCAGCAGCCACAGGGGGACGAATAATGAAAAACTGTTTTTT.